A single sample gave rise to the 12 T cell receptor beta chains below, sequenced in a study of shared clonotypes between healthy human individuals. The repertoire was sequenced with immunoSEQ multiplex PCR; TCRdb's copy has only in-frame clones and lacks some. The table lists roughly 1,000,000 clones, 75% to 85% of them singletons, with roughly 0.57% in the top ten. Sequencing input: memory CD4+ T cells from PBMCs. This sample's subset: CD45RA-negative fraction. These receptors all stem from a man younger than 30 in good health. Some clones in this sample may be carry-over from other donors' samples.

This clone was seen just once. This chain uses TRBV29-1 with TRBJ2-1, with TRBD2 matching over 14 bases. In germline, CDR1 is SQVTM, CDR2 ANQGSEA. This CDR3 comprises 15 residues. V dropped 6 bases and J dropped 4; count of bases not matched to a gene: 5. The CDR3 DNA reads TGCAGCGTGGAGGGACTAGCGGGAGCATACAATGAGCAGTTCTTC. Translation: CSVEGLAGAYNEQFF.

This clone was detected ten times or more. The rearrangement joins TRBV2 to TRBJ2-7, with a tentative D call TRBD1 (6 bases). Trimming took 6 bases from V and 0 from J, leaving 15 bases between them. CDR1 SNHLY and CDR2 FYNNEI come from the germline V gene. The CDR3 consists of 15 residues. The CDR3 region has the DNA TGTGCCAGCAGGCAAGACAGGCTCAGCTCCTACGAGCAGTACTTC. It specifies CASRQDRLSSYEQYF.

CDR3: CASSPIGTGYEQYF. CDR3 coding DNA: TGTGCCAGCAGCCCAATCGGGACTGGCTACGAGCAGTACTTC. The chain carries TRBV5-8 and TRBJ2-7, with D possibly TRBD2 on 6 matching bases. CDR1 and CDR2 (germline): SGHTS, YDEGEE. The CDR3 spans 14 residues. V lost 4 bases, J lost 3 bases, and 14 bases lay in between.

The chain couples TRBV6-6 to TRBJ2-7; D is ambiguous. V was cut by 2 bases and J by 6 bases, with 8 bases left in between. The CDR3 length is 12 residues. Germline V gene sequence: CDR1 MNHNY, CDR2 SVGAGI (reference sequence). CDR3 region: CASSYAPGEQYF. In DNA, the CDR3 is TGTGCCAGCAGTTACGCTCCGGGCGAGCAGTACTTC.

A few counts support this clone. The CDR3 coding sequence is TGTGCCAGCAGTTACCCGGGCCCCCTGGGGGGAAACACCATATATTTT. Protein product: CASSYPGPLGGNTIYF. V gene TRBV6-6 combines with J gene TRBJ1-3; no definite D call. Germline V gives CDR1 MNHNY, CDR2 SVGAGI (reference sequence). CDR3 length: 16 amino acids. The germline V and J ends were trimmed by 2 bases and 4 bases, with 15 bases remaining between them.

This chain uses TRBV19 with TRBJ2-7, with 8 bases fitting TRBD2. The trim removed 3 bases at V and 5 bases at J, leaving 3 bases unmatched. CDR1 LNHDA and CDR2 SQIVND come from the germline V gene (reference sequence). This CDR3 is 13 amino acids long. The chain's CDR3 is CASSMTSEDEQYF. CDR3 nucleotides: TGTGCCAGTAGTATGACTAGCGAAGACGAGCAGTACTTC.

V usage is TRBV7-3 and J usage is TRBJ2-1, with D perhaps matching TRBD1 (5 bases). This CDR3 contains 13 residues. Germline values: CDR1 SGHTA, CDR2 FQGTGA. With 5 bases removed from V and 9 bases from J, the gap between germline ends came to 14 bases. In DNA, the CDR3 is TGTGCCAGCAGCGCAGGGATAGAAGCTGAGCAGTTCTTC. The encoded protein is CASSAGIEAEQFF.

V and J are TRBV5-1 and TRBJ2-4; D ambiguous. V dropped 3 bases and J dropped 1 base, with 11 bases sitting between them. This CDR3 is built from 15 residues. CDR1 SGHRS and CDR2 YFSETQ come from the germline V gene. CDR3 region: CASSWTLWAKNIQYF. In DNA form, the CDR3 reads TGCGCCAGCAGCTGGACCCTTTGGGCCAAAAACATTCAGTACTTC.

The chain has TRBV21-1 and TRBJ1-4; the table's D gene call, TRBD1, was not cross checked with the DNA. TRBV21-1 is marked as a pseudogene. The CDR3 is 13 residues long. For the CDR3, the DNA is TGTGCCAGCACTGACAGGCGAGGGGAAAAACTGTTTTTT. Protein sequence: CASTDRRGEKLFF.

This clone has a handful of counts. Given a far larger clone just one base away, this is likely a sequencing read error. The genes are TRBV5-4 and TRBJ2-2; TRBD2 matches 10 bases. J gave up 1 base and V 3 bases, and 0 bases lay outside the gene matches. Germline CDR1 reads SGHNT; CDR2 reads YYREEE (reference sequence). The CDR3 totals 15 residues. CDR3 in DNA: TGTGCCAGCAGCTGGACTAGCGGGAACACCGGGGAGCTGTTTTTT. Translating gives CASSWTSGNTGELFF.

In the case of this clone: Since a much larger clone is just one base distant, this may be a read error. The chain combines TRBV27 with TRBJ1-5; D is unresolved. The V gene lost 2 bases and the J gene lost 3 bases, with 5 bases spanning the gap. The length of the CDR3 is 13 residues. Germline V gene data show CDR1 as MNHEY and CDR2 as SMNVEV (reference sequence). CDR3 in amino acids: CASSLQVNQPQHF. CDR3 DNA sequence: TGTGCCAGCAGTTTACAGGTCAATCAGCCCCAGCATTTT.

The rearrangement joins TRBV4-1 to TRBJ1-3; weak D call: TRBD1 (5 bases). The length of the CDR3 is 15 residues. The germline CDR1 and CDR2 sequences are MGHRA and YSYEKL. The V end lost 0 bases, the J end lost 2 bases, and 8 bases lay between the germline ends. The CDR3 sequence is CASSQEGTTGNTIYF. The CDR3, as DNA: TGCGCCAGCAGCCAAGAAGGGACGACTGGAAACACCATATATTTT.